The TCR beta chain under discussion was sequenced for a study of blood T cell repertoires in COVID-19. Looking at the study overall: COVID-19 samples, acute and convalescent, were from the United States, Italy and Spain.

Assay: immunoSEQ multiplex PCR; the TCRdb copy retains only in-frame clones and omits some. The data contain more than 100,000 clones, 84% of them singletons. Trimming cost V 1 base and J 6 bases; bases outside gene matches: 6. The CDR3 runs 15 residues. Germline CDR1 and CDR2: SGHDT and YYEEEE. The sequence was collected from a man aged 60 to 75 with acute or convalescent COVID-19. The sample comprised peripheral blood. The chain carries TRBV5-6 and TRBJ2-2, with 7 nucleotides matching TRBD1. The CDR3 DNA sequence: TGTGCCAGCAGCTTGTTGAATCAGGGGGCCGGGGAGCTGTTTTTT. Translated, it gives CASSLLNQGAGELFF.